The rows below give T cell receptor beta chains drawn from one sample of a study of memory CD4+ T cells and cytomegalovirus serostatus. Only in-frame clones appear in the TCRdb table, and some are missing; sequencing was by immunoSEQ multiplex PCR. The sample has under 55,000 clones; around four fifths are singletons. Sequencing input: memory CD4+ T cells from blood. The receptors shown here come from an adult in good health and CMV-seropositive. Both conserved end residues are part of each CDR3. The order of the fields is J gene, D gene, clone size, CDR3 length, V gene, CDR3 protein, CDR3 DNA. A D gene is named only where the DNA matches it firmly. For some rows the clone size is stated as once, few or many, or as a class when expanded; others skip it.

j_gene: TRBJ1-6
d_gene: NA
abundance: NA
len: 14
v_gene: TRBV5-5
CDR3aa: CASSMGELYSPLHF
CDR3nt: TGTGCCAGCAGCATGGGTGAGCTTTATTCACCCCTCCACTTT

j_gene: TRBJ1-2
d_gene: TRBD1
abundance: NA
len: 15
v_gene: TRBV5-6
CDR3aa: CASSLGQGAKSGYTF
CDR3nt: TGTGCCAGCAGCCTGGGACAGGGGGCGAAGAGTGGCTACACCTTC

j_gene: TRBJ2-3
d_gene: TRBD2
abundance: NA
len: 16
v_gene: TRBV9
CDR3aa: CASSSTGTRSTDTQYF
CDR3nt: TGTGCCAGCAGTTCCACCGGGACTAGAAGCACAGATACGCAGTATTTT

j_gene: TRBJ2-1
d_gene: NA
abundance: NA
len: 13
v_gene: TRBV6-1
CDR3aa: CASSEFTFNEQFF
CDR3nt: TGTGCCAGCAGTGAGTTTACTTTCAATGAGCAGTTCTTC

j_gene: TRBJ1-1
d_gene: NA
abundance: NA
len: 14
v_gene: TRBV5-4
CDR3aa: CASLTPTANTEAFF
CDR3nt: TGTGCCAGCCTCACTCCGACAGCGAACACTGAAGCTTTCTTT

j_gene: TRBJ2-2
d_gene: NA
abundance: few
len: 12
v_gene: TRBV7-9
CDR3aa: CASSLEGLQLFF
CDR3nt: TGTGCCAGCAGCTTAGAAGGACTACAGCTGTTTTTT

j_gene: TRBJ1-6
d_gene: NA
abundance: NA
len: 15
v_gene: TRBV7-6
CDR3aa: CASRPQASYNSPLHF
CDR3nt: TGTGCCAGCAGACCACAGGCATCCTATAATTCACCCCTCCACTTT

j_gene: TRBJ1-1
d_gene: NA
abundance: NA
len: 15
v_gene: TRBV19
CDR3aa: CASSTNGAMNTEAFF
CDR3nt: TGTGCCAGTAGTACAAACGGGGCGATGAACACTGAAGCTTTCTTT

j_gene: TRBJ2-3
d_gene: TRBD1
abundance: NA
len: 18
v_gene: TRBV5-4
CDR3aa: CASSSKKAQGFSSDTQYF
CDR3nt: TGTGCCAGCAGCTCTAAAAAAGCACAGGGGTTCTCATCAGATACGCAGTATTTT

j_gene: TRBJ1-5
d_gene: NA
abundance: NA
len: 13
v_gene: TRBV10-3
CDR3aa: CAISEYSNQPQHF
CDR3nt: TGTGCCATCAGTGAATATAGCAATCAGCCCCAGCATTTT

j_gene: TRBJ1-2
d_gene: NA
abundance: NA
len: 12
v_gene: TRBV29-1
CDR3aa: CSVEQEYYGYTF
CDR3nt: TGCAGCGTTGAACAGGAGTATTATGGCTACACCTTC

j_gene: TRBJ2-3
d_gene: TRBD2
abundance: NA
len: 12
v_gene: TRBV18
CDR3aa: CASSPAGGIPYF
CDR3nt: TGTGCCAGCTCACCAGCGGGGGGGATTCCGTATTTT

j_gene: TRBJ1-4
d_gene: NA
abundance: NA
len: 14
v_gene: TRBV5-1
CDR3aa: CASSLEQPNEKLFF
CDR3nt: TGCGCCAGCAGCTTAGAACAGCCTAATGAAAAACTGTTTTTT

j_gene: TRBJ2-5
d_gene: TRBD2
abundance: once
len: 13
v_gene: TRBV18
CDR3aa: CASSPGLEETQYF
CDR3nt: TGTGCCAGCTCACCGGGACTAGAAGAGACCCAGTACTTC

j_gene: TRBJ2-1
d_gene: NA
abundance: NA
len: 15
v_gene: TRBV4-2
CDR3aa: CASSQAGGRGNEQFF
CDR3nt: TGTGCCAGCAGCCAAGCGGGGGGCCGGGGTAATGAGCAGTTCTTC

j_gene: TRBJ1-2
d_gene: NA
abundance: once
len: 13
v_gene: TRBV5-5
CDR3aa: CASSETANYGYTF
CDR3nt: TGTGCCAGCAGCGAGACAGCTAACTATGGCTACACCTTC

j_gene: TRBJ1-3
d_gene: NA
abundance: NA
len: 15
v_gene: TRBV4-2
CDR3aa: CASSQTTSSGNTIYF
CDR3nt: TGTGCCAGCAGCCAGACCACCAGCTCTGGAAACACCATATATTTT

j_gene: TRBJ2-7
d_gene: NA
abundance: NA
len: 13
v_gene: TRBV5-1
CDR3aa: CASSQPHSYEQYF
CDR3nt: TGCGCCAGCAGCCAACCGCACTCCTACGAGCAGTACTTC

j_gene: TRBJ1-2
d_gene: NA
abundance: NA
len: 15
v_gene: TRBV6-5
CDR3aa: CASSSPLRPPYGYTF
CDR3nt: TGTGCCAGCAGTTCTCCGCTCCGACCCCCCTATGGCTACACCTTC

j_gene: TRBJ2-3
d_gene: NA
abundance: NA
len: 16
v_gene: TRBV4-1
CDR3aa: CASSQDLNPPPDTQYF
CDR3nt: TGCGCCAGCAGCCAAGATCTAAACCCCCCACCAGATACGCAGTATTTT

j_gene: TRBJ1-5
d_gene: NA
abundance: NA
len: 15
v_gene: TRBV7-3
CDR3aa: CASSLGTLSNQPQHF
CDR3nt: TGTGCCAGCAGCCTAGGGACACTTAGCAATCAGCCCCAGCATTTT

j_gene: TRBJ2-1
d_gene: TRBD2
abundance: once
len: 13
v_gene: TRBV30
CDR3aa: CAWRETSVTEQFF
CDR3nt: TGTGCCTGGAGGGAGACTAGCGTGACTGAGCAGTTCTTC

j_gene: TRBJ1-4
d_gene: TRBD1
abundance: NA
len: 16
v_gene: TRBV7-8
CDR3aa: CASSLEAGQGGEKLFF
CDR3nt: TGTGCCAGCAGCTTAGAGGCGGGACAGGGTGGTGAAAAACTGTTTTTT